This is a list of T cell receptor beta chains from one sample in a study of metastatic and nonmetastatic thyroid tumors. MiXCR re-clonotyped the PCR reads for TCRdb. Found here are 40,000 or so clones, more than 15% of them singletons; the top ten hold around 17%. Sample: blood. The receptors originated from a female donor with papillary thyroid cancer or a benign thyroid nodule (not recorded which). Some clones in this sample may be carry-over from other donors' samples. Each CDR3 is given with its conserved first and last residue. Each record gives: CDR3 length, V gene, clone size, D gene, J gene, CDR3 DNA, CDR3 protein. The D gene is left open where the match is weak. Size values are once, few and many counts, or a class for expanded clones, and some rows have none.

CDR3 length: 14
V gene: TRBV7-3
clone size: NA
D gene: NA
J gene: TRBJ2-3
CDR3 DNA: TGTGCCAGCAGAAAAATGGGGGACACAGATACTCAGTATTTT
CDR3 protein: CASRKMGDTDTQYF

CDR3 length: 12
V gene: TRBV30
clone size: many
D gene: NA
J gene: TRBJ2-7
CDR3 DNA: TGTGCCTGGAGTATCCGGACCTACGAGCAGTACTTC
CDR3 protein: CAWSIRTYEQYF

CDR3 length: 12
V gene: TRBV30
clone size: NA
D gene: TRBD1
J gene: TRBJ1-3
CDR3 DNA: TGTGCCCAACGGACAGGGGGAGACACCATATATTTT
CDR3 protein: CAQRTGGDTIYF

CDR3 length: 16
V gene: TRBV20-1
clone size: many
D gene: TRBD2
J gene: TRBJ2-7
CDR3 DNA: TGCAGTGCTAGGGGACTAGCGGGAGAGAGCTCCTACGAGCAGTACTTC
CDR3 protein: CSARGLAGESSYEQYF

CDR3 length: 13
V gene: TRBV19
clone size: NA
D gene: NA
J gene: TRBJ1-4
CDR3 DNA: TGTGCCAGCATTTCGGATGGGGATGAAAAACTGTTTTTT
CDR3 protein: CASISDGDEKLFF

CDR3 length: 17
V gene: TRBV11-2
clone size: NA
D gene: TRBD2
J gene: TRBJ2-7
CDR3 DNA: TGTGCCAGCAGCTTAGATTGGGTTGGGACTAGCGGCTACGAGCAGTACTTC
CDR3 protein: CASSLDWVGTSGYEQYF

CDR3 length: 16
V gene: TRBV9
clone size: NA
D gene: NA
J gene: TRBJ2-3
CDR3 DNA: TGTGCCAGCAGCGTTCCTCTAGGGGGTAGCACAGATACGCAGTATTTT
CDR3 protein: CASSVPLGGSTDTQYF

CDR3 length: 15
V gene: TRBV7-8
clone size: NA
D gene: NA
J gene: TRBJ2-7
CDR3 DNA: TGTGCCAGCAGCTTAGTTTTTGTTGGCTCCTACGAGCAGTACTTC
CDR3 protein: CASSLVFVGSYEQYF

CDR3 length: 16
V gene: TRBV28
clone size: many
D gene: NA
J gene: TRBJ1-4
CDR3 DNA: TGTGCCAGCAGTTCCCCCCGGGGGACAACTAATGAAAAACTGTTTTTT
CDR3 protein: CASSSPRGTTNEKLFF

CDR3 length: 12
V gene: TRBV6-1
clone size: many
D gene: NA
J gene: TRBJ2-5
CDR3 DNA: TGTGCCAGCAGGGGCGACCAAGAGACCCAGTACTTC
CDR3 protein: CASRGDQETQYF

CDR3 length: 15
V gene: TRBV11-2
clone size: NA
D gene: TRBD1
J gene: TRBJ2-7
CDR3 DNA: TGTGCCATCAGCTGGGCCGGACAGGGGGTATACGAGCAGTACTTC
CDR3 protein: CAISWAGQGVYEQYF

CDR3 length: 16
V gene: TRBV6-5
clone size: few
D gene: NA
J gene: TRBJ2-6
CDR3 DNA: TGTGCCAGCAGTTCGGAGGGGGCGTCTGGTGCCAACGTCCTGACTTTC
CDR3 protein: CASSSEGASGANVLTF

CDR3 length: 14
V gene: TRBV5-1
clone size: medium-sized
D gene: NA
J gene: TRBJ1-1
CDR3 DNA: TGCGCCAGCAGCTTGGCTCCCGGGAACACTGAAGCTTTCTTT
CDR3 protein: CASSLAPGNTEAFF

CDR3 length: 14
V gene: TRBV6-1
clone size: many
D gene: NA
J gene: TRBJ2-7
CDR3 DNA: TGTGCCGGCATGGTGGCTAGCAGGGCCTACGAGCAGTACTTC
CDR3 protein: CAGMVASRAYEQYF

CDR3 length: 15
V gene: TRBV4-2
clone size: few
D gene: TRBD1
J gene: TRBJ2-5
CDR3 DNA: TGTGCCAGCAGCACCTGGGGACAGTACCAAGAGACCCAGTACTTC
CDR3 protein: CASSTWGQYQETQYF